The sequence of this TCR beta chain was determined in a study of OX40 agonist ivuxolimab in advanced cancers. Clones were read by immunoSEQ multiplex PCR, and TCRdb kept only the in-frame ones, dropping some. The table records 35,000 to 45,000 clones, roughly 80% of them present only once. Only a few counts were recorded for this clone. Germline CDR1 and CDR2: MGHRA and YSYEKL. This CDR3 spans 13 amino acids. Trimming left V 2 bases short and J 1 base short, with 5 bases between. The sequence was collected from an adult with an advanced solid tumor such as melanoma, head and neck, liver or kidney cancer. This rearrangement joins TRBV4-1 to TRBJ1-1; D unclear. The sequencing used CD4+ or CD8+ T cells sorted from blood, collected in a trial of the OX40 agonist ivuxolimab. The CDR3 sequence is CASSQRRNTEAFF. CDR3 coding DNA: TGCGCCAGCAGCCAACGCCGGAACACTGAAGCTTTCTTT.